Many counts were recorded for the clone carrying this TCR beta chain. What it binds is unknown. Amplification of TCR beta CDR3 regions used RNA as the template. Initially, a first-round RT-PCR of the TCR CDR3 employed the HTBI primer set. TCRdb reanalysed the multiplex PCR reads using MiXCR and keeps one entry per CDR3 protein. This sample has approximately 400,000 distinct CDR3 sequences, with 13% found just once. This entry belongs to a study of T cells in Graves' hyperthyroidism and ophthalmopathy. Study outcomes and limitations: Ophthalmopathy was told apart from stable hyperthyroidism by a 13 V-J model.

The V segment lost 5 bases and the J segment 4 bases; nucleotides outside the gene matches: 6. The length of the CDR3 is 14 residues. Hyperthyroidism had been newly diagnosed in patients aged 18 to 65, and its duration was under 2 months. PBMCs were obtained from 9.5 to 10 ml fresh peripheral blood. The source of this sequence is a man aged 25-45 years with Graves' hyperthyroidism that later progressed to Graves' ophthalmopathy. V usage is TRBV12-3 or TRBV12-4 and J usage is TRBJ1-2; TRBD1 matches 8 bases. The sample was blood. The DNA for the CDR3 is TGTGCCAGCAGTCCGGGACAGGAACCCTATGGCTACACCTTC. It encodes CASSPGQEPYGYTF.